This T cell receptor beta chain was documented in a study of cytomegalovirus exposure and HLA in healthy donors. About this clone itself: Its target is unknown.

Amplification used 60 Vbeta primers and 13 Jbeta primers. Clones were read by immunoSEQ multiplex PCR, and TCRdb kept only the in-frame ones, dropping some. Here the sample spans about 120,000 clones, around 77% being singletons. The CDR3 sequence is 12 residues long. Germline-derived CDR1 and CDR2 are MDHEN and SYDVKM. Trimming pared 2 bases from V and 9 bases from J, leaving 8 bases between. Study-wide points: In a later analysis, around 18,000 TCR beta sequences were associated with HLA alleles at 0.05 false discovery rate. As immune exposure information, only CMV serostatus was available.

The source material was PBMCs. This receptor was identified in a human donor in good health. The rearrangement uses TRBV28 and TRBJ2-1, with a possible D match to TRBD2 (5 bases). In nucleotides, the CDR3 is TGTGCCAGCAGTTTAAGAGGAGGTGAGCAGTTCTTC. Translated, it gives CASSLRGGEQFF.